Listed here is a single T cell receptor beta chain. Ten or more counts support this clonotype. No antigen is known for it. Base qualities are not at hand, and no much larger clone is one base apart. Based on the germline V gene (reference sequence), the CDR1 and CDR2 sequences are SGHKS and YYEKEE. Reading from cysteine to phenylalanine, the CDR3 counts 15 amino acids. Here the CDR3 DNA is all that survives: 45 bases in frame from base 1. V and J are trimmed by 0 bases and 3 bases, and the gene matches miss 6 bases of the junction. The data were produced on an Illumina HiSeq 2500. Quantitative 5'-RACE with molecular barcodes was the method used to prepare the TCR beta libraries. The original methods were these. A new computational method, built on a probabilistic model of VDJ rearrangement, was used to identify disease-linked TCR variants. TCRdb cleaned the public reads at Q25 with fastp, built clones with MiXCR and kept in-frame beta chains. Rows merge per CDR3 protein into single entries with the most common DNA and genes. These V and J calls are TCRdb output, not the study's own analysis. This sample is represented by approximately 46,000 distinct CDR3 sequences; about 11% of them were singletons. In total, the top ten clones hold more than 1.3% of the sample.

This sample was included in a study of CD8 T cells in ankylosing spondylitis (dated by TCRdb to about 2017). General notes on the study: To find TCR variants linked to disease, the study profiled T cell receptor beta repertoires in ankylosing spondylitis patients and healthy donors. The full study cohort comprised roughly 24 ankylosing spondylitis patients and 110 or so healthy donors. Peripheral blood was sampled, and synovial fluid was additionally collected from ankylosing spondylitis patients.

General findings and caveats noted by the study authors: The disease-linked clones were reported as significantly enriched in matched synovial fluid samples from ankylosing spondylitis patients. Some motif variants were previously reported in synovial fluid and blood of reactive arthritis patients, suggesting common disease-initiation mechanisms. In peripheral blood, the disease-linked clones were found at relatively low frequencies and had a CD8+ phenotype. A TCR beta motif made up of several highly homologous amino acid variants appeared to be characteristic of blood from ankylosing spondylitis patients.

The source of this sequence is a male donor with ankylosing spondylitis or in good health (not recorded which). Sequencing used blood, either unsorted or a sorted T cell fraction (not recorded which). The chain employs TRBV5-5 and TRBJ2-7, and 7 junctional nucleotides match TRBD1. The base sequence is TGTGCCAGCAGCTTGGACCGGGACAGTTACTACGAGCAGTACTTC. Its amino acids are CASSLDRDSYYEQYF.